This is a list of T cell receptor beta chains from one sample in a study of blood T cells in healthy people across ages. TCRdb reprocessed the 5' RACE reads with MiXCR, giving one entry per CDR3 protein. The top ten clones hold about 4.1% of a sample with about 1.5 million distinct CDR3 sequences, approximately 43% of them seen once. Sequencing was carried out using blood. The source is a woman aged 18-29 years in good health. The CDR3 runs from the conserved cysteine through the conserved F or W. The order of the fields is J gene, D gene, clone size, V gene, CDR3 protein, CDR3 DNA. A D gene is named only where the DNA matches it firmly. The size field is filled for only some rows; it gives once, few, many or a size class.

>TRBJ1-6|-|-|TRBV20-1
CSAREAPNSPLHF
TGCAGTGCTAGAGAGGCACCCAATTCACCCCTCCACTTT
>TRBJ2-2|-|-|TRBV11-2
CASSLSMNTGGLFF
TGTGCCAGCAGCTTATCCATGAACACCGGGGGGCTGTTTTTT
>TRBJ2-2|-|-|TRBV29-1
CSATRQTTGELFF
TGCAGCGCTACAAGACAGACCACCGGGGAGCTGTTTTTT
>TRBJ1-1|-|-|TRBV28
CASSVGRASTEAFF
TGTGCCAGCAGTGTTGGTCGAGCGTCCACTGAAGCTTTCTTT
>TRBJ2-1|TRBD2|-|TRBV5-1
CASSLQQGLAGLGNEQFF
TGCGCCAGCAGCTTGCAACAGGGACTAGCGGGACTCGGCAATGAGCAGTTCTTC
>TRBJ2-7|-|-|TRBV12-3/TRBV12-4
CASRTKEGEQYF
TGTGCCAGCAGGACGAAGGAGGGGGAGCAGTACTTC
>TRBJ2-3|TRBD2|-|TRBV20-1
CSARETAGGPDTQYF
TGCAGTGCTAGAGAGACAGCGGGGGGGCCGGATACGCAGTATTTT
>TRBJ1-1|TRBD1|-|TRBV27
CASSSRTGVRMDTEAFF
TGTGCCAGCAGTTCTAGGACAGGGGTTCGTATGGACACTGAAGCTTTCTTT
>TRBJ2-3|-|-|TRBV5-1
CASSWDLHTDTQYF
TGCGCCAGCAGCTGGGACCTCCACACAGATACGCAGTATTTT
>TRBJ2-1|-|-|TRBV7-6
CASSLGTRPYNEQFF
TGTGCCAGCAGCTTAGGTACTCGACCCTACAATGAGCAGTTCTTC
>TRBJ2-1|TRBD2|-|TRBV6-2/TRBV6-3
CASTRLAGGREQFF
TGTGCCAGCACCCGACTAGCGGGGGGCCGTGAGCAGTTCTTC
>TRBJ2-7|TRBD2|-|TRBV5-1
CASSLGGLEFYEQYF
TGCGCCAGCAGCTTGGGGGGACTAGAGTTCTACGAGCAGTACTTC
>TRBJ2-5|-|-|TRBV28
CASSPKGVNEQYF
TGTGCCAGCAGCCCCAAGGGCGTCAATGAGCAGTACTTC
>TRBJ1-2|-|-|TRBV13
CASSPSGGANYGYTF
TGTGCCAGCAGCCCCAGTGGAGGGGCAAACTATGGCTACACCTTC
>TRBJ2-7|-|-|TRBV7-9
CASSLGQRYTYEQYF
TGTGCCAGCAGCTTAGGACAACGGTATACCTACGAGCAGTACTTC
>TRBJ2-5|-|few|TRBV9
CASSREFQETQYF
TGTGCCAGCAGTAGGGAATTTCAAGAGACCCAGTACTTC
>TRBJ1-2|-|few|TRBV5-6
CASSFISSYNYGYTF
TGTGCCAGCAGCTTCATAAGTTCCTACAACTATGGCTACACCTTC
>TRBJ1-1|-|few|TRBV12-3/TRBV12-4
CASKKGLTEAFF
TGTGCCAGCAAGAAGGGCCTCACTGAAGCTTTCTTT
>TRBJ2-1|-|few|TRBV6-1
CASSQLGTPLSSYNEQFF
TGTGCCAGCAGTCAACTAGGGACACCCCTTAGCTCCTACAATGAGCAGTTCTTC
>TRBJ2-7|TRBD2|few|TRBV25-1
CASSELASGTYEQYF
TGTGCCAGCAGTGAATTGGCTAGCGGAACCTACGAGCAGTACTTC
>TRBJ1-1|-|few|TRBV2
CASMTSLRTEAFF
TGTGCCAGCATGACGTCTCTCCGCACTGAAGCTTTCTTT
>TRBJ1-2|-|few|TRBV4-1
CASSQGKDGYTF
TGCGCCAGCAGCCAAGGAAAAGATGGCTACACCTTC
>TRBJ2-1|TRBD2|few|TRBV7-9
CASRGTSVPNEQFF
TGTGCCAGCAGGGGGACTAGTGTCCCCAATGAGCAGTTCTTC
>TRBJ1-6|-|-|TRBV4-3
CASSQALSKGPNSPLHF
TGCGCCAGCAGCCAAGCCCTCAGTAAGGGGCCCAATTCACCCCTCCACTTT
>TRBJ2-5|-|-|TRBV6-9
CASWRSQYF
TGTGCCAGCTGGCGTTCCCAGTACTTC
>TRBJ2-3|-|-|TRBV7-9
CASSFTSLSTDTQYF
TGTGCCAGCAGCTTTACGAGTCTTAGCACAGATACGCAGTATTTT
>TRBJ2-1|TRBD2|-|TRBV4-3
CASSQGTSGRARRSYNEQFF
TGCGCCAGCAGCCAAGGGACTAGCGGGAGGGCCAGGAGGTCCTACAATGAGCAGTTCTTC
>TRBJ1-2|-|few|TRBV27
CASSSNDRPWGYTF
TGTGCCAGCAGTTCCAACGACAGGCCGTGGGGCTACACCTTC
>TRBJ2-5|-|few|TRBV6-6
CASSYSPREETQYF
TGTGCCAGCAGTTACTCTCCCAGAGAAGAGACCCAGTACTTC
>TRBJ2-1|TRBD1|-|TRBV28
CASSLLAGDRGFNEQFF
TGTGCCAGCAGCCTTCTAGCCGGGGACAGGGGGTTCAATGAGCAGTTCTTC
>TRBJ2-5|TRBD2|-|TRBV6-2/TRBV6-3
CASSYSAGGATYNEQYF
TGTGCCAGCAGTTACTCAGCGGGGGGAGCAACTTACAATGAGCAGTACTTC
>TRBJ2-3|TRBD2|-|TRBV24-1
CATSGTSGSPDTQYF
TGTGCCACCAGTGGGACTAGCGGGAGCCCAGATACGCAGTATTTT
>TRBJ2-1|-|-|TRBV12-3/TRBV12-4
CASSFGTQYNEQFF
TGTGCCAGCAGTTTTGGGACACAATACAATGAGCAGTTCTTC
>TRBJ2-1|-|few|TRBV7-9
CASSEASRNNEQFF
TGTGCCAGCAGCGAAGCCTCCCGGAACAATGAGCAGTTCTTC
>TRBJ2-2|TRBD2|-|TRBV20-1
CSASGGAKAGELFF
TGCAGTGCTAGCGGGGGGGCCAAAGCCGGGGAGCTGTTTTTT
>TRBJ2-6|-|-|TRBV20-1
CSASSSGANVLTF
TGCAGTGCTAGTAGCTCTGGGGCCAACGTCCTGACTTTC
>TRBJ1-1|TRBD1|few|TRBV12-3/TRBV12-4
CASSSDRQAEAFF
TGTGCCAGCAGCTCGGACAGGCAGGCTGAAGCTTTCTTT
>TRBJ1-1|-|-|TRBV12-3/TRBV12-4
CASTEGRKNTEAFF
TGTGCCAGCACCGAGGGACGGAAGAACACTGAAGCTTTCTTT
>TRBJ2-3|-|few|TRBV7-2
CASSLDPGGRDTQYF
TGTGCCAGCAGCTTAGACCCAGGGGGGAGAGATACGCAGTATTTT
>TRBJ2-1|TRBD2|few|TRBV28
CASSTIAGLPPEQFF
TGTGCCAGCAGTACCATAGCGGGGCTCCCGCCTGAGCAGTTCTTC
>TRBJ2-1|-|many|TRBV2
CASSELGDWRELFRNEQFF
TGTGCCAGCAGTGAACTGGGAGACTGGAGGGAATTGTTTCGCAATGAGCAGTTCTTC
>TRBJ2-3|-|-|TRBV7-9
CASSFGTGIADTQYF
TGTGCCAGCAGCTTCGGGACTGGGATCGCAGATACGCAGTATTTT
>TRBJ2-5|TRBD2|few|TRBV7-6
CASVPSGVLETQYF
TGTGCCAGCGTCCCTAGCGGGGTTTTGGAGACCCAGTACTTC
>TRBJ2-7|TRBD1|-|TRBV29-1
CSVGEGQGLAGYEQYF
TGCAGCGTTGGAGAGGGACAGGGGCTGGCGGGCTACGAGCAGTACTTC
>TRBJ2-3|-|-|TRBV20-1
CSLSTDTQYF
TGCAGTCTTAGCACAGATACGCAGTATTTT
>TRBJ2-3|-|few|TRBV28
CASSLTDADTDTQYF
TGTGCCAGCAGTTTAACAGACGCGGACACAGATACGCAGTATTTT
>TRBJ1-2|TRBD1|few|TRBV2
CASSDSTGSLWNYGYTF
TGTGCCAGCAGTGATTCGACAGGGAGTTTGTGGAACTATGGCTACACCTTC
>TRBJ2-3|-|many|TRBV27
CASSSPGTESTDTQYF
TGTGCCAGCAGTTCCCCAGGGACGGAGAGCACAGATACGCAGTATTTT
>TRBJ2-7|-|few|TRBV6-1
CASSTRDNSYEQYF
TGTGCCAGCAGCACCCGGGACAACTCCTACGAGCAGTACTTC
>TRBJ2-1|-|-|TRBV4-1
CASSPKAGLSSYNEQFF
TGCGCCAGCAGCCCCAAGGCCGGCTTGAGCTCCTACAATGAGCAGTTCTTC
>TRBJ2-1|TRBD2|-|TRBV10-1
CASSRSLAGGSDEQFF
TGCGCCAGCAGTAGATCCCTAGCGGGGGGGAGCGATGAGCAGTTCTTC
>TRBJ2-1|TRBD2|few|TRBV20-1
CSAAGLVAMNEQFF
TGCAGTGCGGCGGGACTAGTGGCAATGAATGAGCAGTTCTTC
>TRBJ2-1|-|few|TRBV7-8
CASRRTGANNEQFF
TGTGCCAGCAGGCGAACCGGGGCCAACAATGAGCAGTTCTTC
>TRBJ2-3|-|many|TRBV4-1
CASSQPRDTQYF
TGCGCCAGCAGCCAACCCAGAGATACGCAGTATTTT
>TRBJ2-1|-|-|TRBV6-2/TRBV6-3
CASSLSLARGNEQFF
TGTGCCAGCAGTTTATCGCTAGCGAGAGGCAATGAGCAGTTCTTC
>TRBJ1-2|TRBD1|few|TRBV20-1
CSAPGQYYGYTF
TGCAGTGCCCCGGGACAGTACTATGGCTACACCTTC
>TRBJ2-1|-|-|TRBV20-1
CSATSFSYKEQFF
TGCAGTGCTACCAGCTTCTCCTACAAGGAGCAGTTCTTC
>TRBJ2-5|-|few|TRBV6-2/TRBV6-3
CASSIQGIATQYF
TGTGCCAGCAGTATACAGGGAATTGCGACCCAGTACTTC
>TRBJ1-2|TRBD1|-|TRBV20-1
CSAKDRGLVGYTF
TGCAGTGCTAAAGACAGGGGGCTGGTTGGCTACACCTTC